Listed below are T cell receptor beta chains from one sample, sequenced in a study of blood T cell repertoires in COVID-19. Some clones are missing from TCRdb's copy, which holds only in-frame ones; the method was immunoSEQ multiplex PCR. Here the sample spans under 250,000 clones, less than 90% being singletons. Sample: peripheral blood. The receptor source for this set is an older woman who had recovered from COVID-19. The CDR3 runs from the conserved cysteine through the conserved F or W. A D gene is named only where the DNA matches it firmly. Only some rows state a clone size, as once, few, many or a class for expanded clones.

size: .; J: TRBJ2-7; V: TRBV11-2; D: TRBD2; DNA: TGTGCCAGCAGCTTAGTAAGGGGAGGGCTCTACGAGCAGTACTTC; CDR3: CASSLVRGGLYEQYF
size: .; J: TRBJ1-1; V: TRBV11-2; D: TRBD1; DNA: TGTGCCAGCAGCCAGCTCAGGGGGCGCACTGAAGCTTTCTTT; CDR3: CASSQLRGRTEAFF
size: once; J: TRBJ2-7; V: TRBV19; D: TRBD2; DNA: TGTGCCAGTCCTACTAGCGGGAGGATATACGAGCAGTACTTC; CDR3: CASPTSGRIYEQYF
size: .; J: TRBJ1-1; V: TRBV18; D: .; DNA: TGTGCCAGCTCACTGCTGGGCGGGAAGAGGAACACTGAAGCTTTCTTT; CDR3: CASSLLGGKRNTEAFF
size: few; J: TRBJ2-2; V: TRBV18; D: TRBD2; DNA: TGTGCCAGCTCACCTACTAGCGCGGGGAACACCGGGGAGCTGTTTTTT; CDR3: CASSPTSAGNTGELFF
size: .; J: TRBJ2-3; V: TRBV6-2/TRBV6-3; D: TRBD2; DNA: TGTGCCAGCAGGTACTGGCGGGGGACAGATACGCAGTATTTT; CDR3: CASRYWRGTDTQYF
size: once; J: TRBJ1-5; V: TRBV9; D: TRBD1; DNA: TGTGCCAGCAGCGAGACCCAGGGGGGCGCGGGACAGCCCCAGCATTTT; CDR3: CASSETQGGAGQPQHF
size: .; J: TRBJ2-4; V: TRBV11-2; D: .; DNA: TGTGCCAGCAGCTTAGTCGTCACAGGGCGGAAGGGGGACATTCAGTACTTC; CDR3: CASSLVVTGRKGDIQYF
size: .; J: TRBJ1-2; V: TRBV19; D: TRBD1; DNA: TGTGCCAGTAGCAATTCCCGGACAGGGTACACCTTC; CDR3: CASSNSRTGYTF
size: .; J: TRBJ2-2; V: TRBV13; D: TRBD2; DNA: TGTGCCAGCAGCCCAGGACTAGCGGGGGGGCCTCGTAGGACCGGGGAGCTGTTTTTT; CDR3: CASSPGLAGGPRRTGELFF
size: few; J: TRBJ2-5; V: TRBV5-1; D: .; DNA: TGCGCCAGCAGCTCCGACCCCCAGGGCAGCCAAGAGACCCAGTACTTC; CDR3: CASSSDPQGSQETQYF
size: .; J: TRBJ2-1; V: TRBV5-1; D: TRBD2; DNA: TGCGCCAGCAGCTTAGGCGGGGGTACCGTCTACAATGAGCAGTTCTTC; CDR3: CASSLGGGTVYNEQFF
size: .; J: TRBJ1-3; V: TRBV12-5; D: .; DNA: TGTGCTAGTGGTTTCTTTCCGGTAGCCTCTGGAAACACCATATATTTT; CDR3: CASGFFPVASGNTIYF
size: .; J: TRBJ2-3; V: TRBV30; D: TRBD2; DNA: TGTGCCTGGGGTAGCGGGGCGGGGGATACGCAGTATTTT; CDR3: CAWGSGAGDTQYF
size: .; J: TRBJ2-1; V: TRBV12-5; D: TRBD1; DNA: TGTGCTAGTGCGGGACAGACCTATATTTCGTCCTACAATGAGCAGTTCTTC; CDR3: CASAGQTYISSYNEQFF
size: .; J: TRBJ2-1; V: TRBV19; D: .; DNA: TGTGCCAGTAGTATGGGGGGACTTAAGGGTGAGCAGTTCTTC; CDR3: CASSMGGLKGEQFF
size: .; J: TRBJ2-7; V: TRBV9; D: TRBD1; DNA: TGTGCCAGCAGCTCGGGACAGGGGTCCCACGAGCAGTACTTC; CDR3: CASSSGQGSHEQYF